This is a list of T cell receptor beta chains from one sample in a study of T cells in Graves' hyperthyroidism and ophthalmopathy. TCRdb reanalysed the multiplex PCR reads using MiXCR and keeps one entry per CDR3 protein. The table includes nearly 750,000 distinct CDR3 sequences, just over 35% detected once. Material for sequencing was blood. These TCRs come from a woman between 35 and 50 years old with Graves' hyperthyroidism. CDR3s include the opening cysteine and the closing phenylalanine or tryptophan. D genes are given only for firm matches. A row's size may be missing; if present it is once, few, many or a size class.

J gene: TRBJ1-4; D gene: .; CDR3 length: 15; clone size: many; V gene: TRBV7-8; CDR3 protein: CASSLAYRPNEKLFF; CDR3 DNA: TGTGCCAGCAGCTTAGCGTACCGACCGAATGAAAAACTGTTTTTT
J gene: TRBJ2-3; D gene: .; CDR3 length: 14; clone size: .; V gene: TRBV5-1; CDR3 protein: CASSLARFTDTQYF; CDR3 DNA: TGCGCCAGCAGCTTGGCGCGGTTCACAGATACGCAGTATTTT
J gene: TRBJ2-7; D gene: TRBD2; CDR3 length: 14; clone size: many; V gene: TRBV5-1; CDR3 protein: CASSLTSVGLEQYF; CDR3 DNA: TGCGCCAGCAGCTTGACTAGCGTTGGATTAGAGCAGTACTTC
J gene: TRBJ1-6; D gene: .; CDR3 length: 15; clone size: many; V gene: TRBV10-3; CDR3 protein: CAIRALAGDNSPLHF; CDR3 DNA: TGTGCCATCAGAGCTCTTGCGGGAGATAATTCACCCCTCCACTTT
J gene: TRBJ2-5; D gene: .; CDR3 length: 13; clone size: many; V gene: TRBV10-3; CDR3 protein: CAASSRGQETQYF; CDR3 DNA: TGTGCCGCGTCGAGCCGCGGGCAAGAGACCCAGTACTTC
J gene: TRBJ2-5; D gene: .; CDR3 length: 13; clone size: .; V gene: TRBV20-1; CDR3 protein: CSAYGTEKETQYF; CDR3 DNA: TGCAGTGCTTATGGGACGGAGAAAGAAACCCAGTACTTC
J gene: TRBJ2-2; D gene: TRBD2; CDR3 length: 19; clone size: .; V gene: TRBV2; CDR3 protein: CASSGRQRGEFTRTGELFF; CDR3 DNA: TGTGCCAGCAGTGGGCGGCAGCGGGGGGAATTCACCCGCACCGGGGAGCTGTTTTTT
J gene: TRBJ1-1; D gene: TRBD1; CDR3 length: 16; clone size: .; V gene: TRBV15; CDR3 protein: CATSRMTGWGSTEAFF; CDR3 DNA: TGTGCCACCAGCAGGATGACAGGGTGGGGTAGCACTGAAGCTTTCTTT
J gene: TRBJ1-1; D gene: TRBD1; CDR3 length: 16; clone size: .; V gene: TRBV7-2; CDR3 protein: CASSPRTGGRNTEAFF; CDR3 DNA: TGTGCCAGCAGCCCACGGACAGGGGGTAGAAACACTGAAGCTTTCTTT
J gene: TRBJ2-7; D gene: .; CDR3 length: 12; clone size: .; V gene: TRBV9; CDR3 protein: CASSNQLGEQYF; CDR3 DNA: TGTGCCAGCAGCAATCAATTAGGAGAGCAGTACTTC
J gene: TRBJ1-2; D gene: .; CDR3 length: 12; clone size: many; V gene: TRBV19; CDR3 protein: CASRGRNYGYTF; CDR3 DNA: TGTGCCAGTAGGGGCAGGAACTATGGCTACACCTTC
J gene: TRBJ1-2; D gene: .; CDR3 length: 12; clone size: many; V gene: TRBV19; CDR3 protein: CASSFRRSGYTF; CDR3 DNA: TGTGCCAGTAGTTTCCGTCGGAGTGGCTACACCTTC
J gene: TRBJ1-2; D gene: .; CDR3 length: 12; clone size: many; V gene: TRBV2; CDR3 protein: CASSSQDYGYTF; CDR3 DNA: TGTGCCAGCAGTTCGCAGGATTATGGCTACACCTTC
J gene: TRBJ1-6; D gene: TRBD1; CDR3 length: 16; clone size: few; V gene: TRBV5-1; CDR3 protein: CASSMGGTGGQSPLHF; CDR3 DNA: TGCGCCAGCAGCATGGGAGGGACAGGGGGACAATCACCCCTCCACTTT
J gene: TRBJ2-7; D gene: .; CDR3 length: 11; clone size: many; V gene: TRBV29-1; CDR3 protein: CSAYRDYEQYF; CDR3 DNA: TGCAGCGCATACAGGGACTACGAGCAGTACTTC
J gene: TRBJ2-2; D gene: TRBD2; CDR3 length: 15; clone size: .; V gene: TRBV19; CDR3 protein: CASSFIAGEAGELFF; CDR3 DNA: TGTGCCAGTAGTTTCATAGCGGGAGAGGCCGGGGAGCTGTTTTTT
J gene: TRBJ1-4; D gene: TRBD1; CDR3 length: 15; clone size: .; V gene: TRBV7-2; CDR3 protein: CASSYRGQGNAKLFF; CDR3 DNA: TGTGCCAGCAGTTACCGGGGACAGGGGAATGCAAAACTGTTTTTT
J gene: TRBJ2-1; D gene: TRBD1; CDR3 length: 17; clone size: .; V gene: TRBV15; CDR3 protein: CATRSTTGGQIYNEQFF; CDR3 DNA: TGTGCCACCAGGTCTACAACAGGGGGCCAAATCTACAATGAGCAGTTCTTC
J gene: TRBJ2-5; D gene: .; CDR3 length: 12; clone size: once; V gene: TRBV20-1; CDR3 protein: CSTGARGETQYF; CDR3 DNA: TGCAGTACGGGAGCCCGGGGAGAGACCCAGTACTTC
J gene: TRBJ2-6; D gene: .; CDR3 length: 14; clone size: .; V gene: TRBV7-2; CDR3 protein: CASSFQGTTNVLTF; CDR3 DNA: TGTGCCAGCAGCTTCCAGGGGACTACCAACGTCCTGACTTTC
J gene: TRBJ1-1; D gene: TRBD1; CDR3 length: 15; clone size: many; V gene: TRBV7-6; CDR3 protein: CASSLPGQGATEAFF; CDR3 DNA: TGTGCCAGCAGCTTACCGGGACAGGGGGCCACTGAAGCTTTCTTT
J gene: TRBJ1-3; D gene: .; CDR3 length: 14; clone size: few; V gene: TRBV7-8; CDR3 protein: CASGARFPGNTIYF; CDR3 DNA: TGTGCCAGCGGTGCTCGGTTCCCTGGAAACACCATATATTTT
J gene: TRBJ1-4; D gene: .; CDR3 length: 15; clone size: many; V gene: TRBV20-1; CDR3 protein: CSAGTAVATNEKLFF; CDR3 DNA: TGCAGTGCTGGGACGGCGGTGGCGACTAATGAAAAACTGTTTTTT
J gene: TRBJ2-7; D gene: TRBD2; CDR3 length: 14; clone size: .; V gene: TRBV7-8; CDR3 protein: CASSLGVLSGRQYF; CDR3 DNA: TGTGCCAGCAGCTTAGGAGTCCTTAGCGGGAGGCAGTACTTC
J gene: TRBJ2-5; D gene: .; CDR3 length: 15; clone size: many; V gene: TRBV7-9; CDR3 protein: CASSLDGVKQETQYF; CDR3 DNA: TGTGCCAGCAGCTTAGATGGGGTCAAGCAAGAGACCCAGTACTTC
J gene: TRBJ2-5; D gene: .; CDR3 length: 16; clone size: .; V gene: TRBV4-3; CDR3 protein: CASSQDRSPRRETQYF; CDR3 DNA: TGCGCCAGCAGCCAAGATCGGTCCCCACGGAGGGAGACCCAGTACTTC
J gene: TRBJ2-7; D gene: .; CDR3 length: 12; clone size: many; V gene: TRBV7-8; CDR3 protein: CASTTYRDEQYF; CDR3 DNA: TGTGCCAGCACTACCTATCGGGACGAGCAGTACTTC
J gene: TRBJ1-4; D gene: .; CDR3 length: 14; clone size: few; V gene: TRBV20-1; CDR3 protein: CSAAGGGQGEKLFF; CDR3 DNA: TGCAGTGCGGCCGGGGGGGGGCAAGGAGAAAAACTGTTTTTT
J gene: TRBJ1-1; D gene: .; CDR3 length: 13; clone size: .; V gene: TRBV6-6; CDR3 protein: CASSNWENTEAFF; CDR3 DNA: TGTGCCAGCAGTAATTGGGAGAACACTGAAGCTTTCTTT
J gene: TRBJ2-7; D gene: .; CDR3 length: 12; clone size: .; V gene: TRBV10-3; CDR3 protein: CAISSAFGEQYF; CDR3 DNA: TGTGCCATCAGTTCAGCCTTTGGGGAGCAGTACTTC
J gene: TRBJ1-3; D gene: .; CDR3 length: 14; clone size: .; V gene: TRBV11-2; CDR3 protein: CASRLGSPGNTIYF; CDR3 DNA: TGTGCCAGCAGATTGGGGTCCCCGGGAAACACCATATATTTT
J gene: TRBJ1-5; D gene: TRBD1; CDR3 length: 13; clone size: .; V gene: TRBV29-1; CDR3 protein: CSVGTGGHQPQHF; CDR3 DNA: TGCAGCGTTGGGACAGGGGGTCACCAGCCCCAGCATTTT
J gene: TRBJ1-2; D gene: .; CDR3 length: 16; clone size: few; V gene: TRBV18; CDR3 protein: CASSQFTLGGDYGYTF; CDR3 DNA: TGTGCCAGCTCACAATTCACCCTGGGTGGTGACTATGGCTACACCTTC
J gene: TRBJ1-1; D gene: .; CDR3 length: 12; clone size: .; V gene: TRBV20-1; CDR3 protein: CSAGGDATEAFF; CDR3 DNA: TGCAGTGCTGGTGGGGACGCCACTGAAGCTTTCTTT
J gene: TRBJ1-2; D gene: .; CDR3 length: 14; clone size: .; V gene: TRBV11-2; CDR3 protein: CASSPLGPGRGYTF; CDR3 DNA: TGTGCCAGCAGCCCCCTTGGGCCCGGCCGGGGCTACACCTTC
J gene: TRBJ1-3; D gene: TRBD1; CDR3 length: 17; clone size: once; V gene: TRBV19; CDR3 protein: CASTGGQILNSGNTIYF; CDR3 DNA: TGTGCCAGTACCGGGGGACAGATACTAAACTCTGGAAACACCATATATTTT